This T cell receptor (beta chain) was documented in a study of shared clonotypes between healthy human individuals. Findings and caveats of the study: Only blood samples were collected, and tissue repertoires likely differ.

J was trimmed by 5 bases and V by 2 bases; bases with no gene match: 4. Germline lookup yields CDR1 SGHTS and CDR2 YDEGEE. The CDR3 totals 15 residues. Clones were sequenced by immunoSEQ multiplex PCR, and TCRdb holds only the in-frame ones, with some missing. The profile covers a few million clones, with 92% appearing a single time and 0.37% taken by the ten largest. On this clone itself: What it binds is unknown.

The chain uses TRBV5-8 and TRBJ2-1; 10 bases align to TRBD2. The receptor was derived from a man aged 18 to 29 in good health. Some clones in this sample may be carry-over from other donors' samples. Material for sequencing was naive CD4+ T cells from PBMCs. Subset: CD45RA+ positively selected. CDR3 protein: CASSLSGRVNNEQFF. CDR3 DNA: TGTGCCAGCAGCTTAAGCGGGAGGGTCAACAATGAGCAGTTCTTC.